This T cell receptor beta chain was profiled in a study of blood T cell repertoires in COVID-19. Looking at the study overall: There were acute and convalescent COVID-19 samples, and they came from the United States, Italy and Spain. The cDNA or gDNA used as material had been derived from T cells, B-cell-depleted T cells, or PBMCs.

Using immunoSEQ multiplex PCR, the repertoire was profiled, and TCRdb retains in-frame clones only, with some absent. Altogether about 140,000 clones are present, approximately 80% being singletons, with the ten largest covering approximately 3.5%. Germline V lookup: CDR1 WSHSY, CDR2 SAAADI. The V and J ends lost 3 bases and 2 bases respectively, with 11 bases between them. There are 15 residues in the CDR3. The sequenced sample consisted of peripheral blood. The TCR sequence derives from a man between 65 and 85 years old who had recovered from COVID-19. J is TRBJ2-1 and V is TRBV10-2; a possible D gene is TRBD1 (5 bases). The CDR3 sequence is CASSESPGTYNEQFF. In DNA, the CDR3 is TGCGCCAGCAGTGAAAGTCCAGGGACCTACAATGAGCAGTTCTTC.